A few counts support the clone carrying this T cell receptor beta chain. Its specificity is unknown. The junction departs from germline at one end; a sequencing error may be responsible. Constant-segment primers were used for 5'RACE, and the resulting TCR alpha and TCR beta cDNA libraries carried sample barcodes and UMIs. Each CDR3 protein is one row after TCRdb ran MiXCR on the 5' RACE reads. Of about 350,000 distinct CDR3 sequences in the sample, around 13% were seen once. This record comes from a study of T-cell memory formation after mild COVID-19. Study-level background: There were largely donor-specific TCR clusters.

Germline V CDR1 and CDR2: KGHDR, SFDVKD. The CDR3 length is 14 residues. The study, taken as a whole, reports: Contracting clones from day 15 to 85 had balanced CD4/CD8; later expanders favoured CD4+. Several responding clones turned up in pre-infection memory, indicating that cross-reactive memory may have taken part.

The chain couples TRBV24-1 to TRBJ2-3; 9 nucleotides match TRBD2. What was sequenced was PBMCs or a T cell subset sorted from them (not recorded which). This TCR was sampled from a man younger than 35 who had mild COVID-19 (a few samples of this study predate the infection). Cell type and time point are not known. CDR3: CAASSSGGTDTQYF. The DNA for the CDR3 is TGTGCCGCCAGCTCTAGCGGGGGCACAGATACGCAGTATTTT.